This T cell receptor (beta chain) was obtained from a study of CXCR4 blockade with PD-1 therapy in pancreatic cancer. Measured with immunoSEQ multiplex PCR; TCRdb has only the in-frame clones, and not every one. This sample yields approximately 2,300 clones, of which less than 45% are seen a single time; approximately 16% belongs to the top ten. V lost 3 bases and J lost 1; bases outside the gene matches: 4. The V gene's germline CDR1 is LNHDA and CDR2 SQIVND (reference sequence). The CDR3 has 15 residues. The TCR comes from a human donor with pancreatic ductal adenocarcinoma. The sample consisted of tumor tissue. This chain links TRBV19 with TRBJ2-3; 7 bases are a match to TRBD2. CDR3 sequence: CASSMGSGGTDTQYF. CDR3 DNA: TGTGCCAGTAGTATGGGAAGCGGGGGCACAGATACGCAGTATTTT.